This TCR beta chain derives from a study of cytomegalovirus exposure and HLA in healthy donors. Overall study context: There were 300 to 400 genotyped donors. Of these, 81% fell in the genetic ancestry cluster associated with self-reported Caucasian donors.

Study results and limitations: 150 or so TCR beta chains were listed as cytomegalovirus-associated. The authors later linked a missense DCLRE1C variant to TCR beta V- and J-gene trimming.

Every donor was a healthy person donating bone marrow. Details on this clone: Its antigen remains unknown.

V lost 5 bases, J lost 4 bases, and 15 bases lay in between. Germline-derived CDR1 and CDR2 are SNHLY and FYNNEI. This CDR3 is 14 amino acids long. PCR employed 60 Vbeta and 13 Jbeta primers. The data were produced by immunoSEQ multiplex PCR, yet TCRdb's version contains in-frame clones alone and is incomplete. This table holds fewer than 250,000 clones, 78% found once. This sequence joins TRBV2 and TRBJ2-7; tentative D call: TRBD1 (5 bases). The source of this sequence is a male donor in good health and CMV-seronegative. The sequencing sample was made of PBMCs. For the CDR3, the DNA is TGTGCCAGCAGTAGGCAGGGTGATAGGTACGAGCAGTACTTC. Translated: CASSRQGDRYEQYF. Supplemented by reference TRBV2 and TRBJ2-7, the full variable domain reads EPEVTQTPSHQVTQMGQEVILRCVPISNHLYFYWYRQILGQKVEFLVSFYNNEISEKSEIFDDQFSVERPDGSNFTLKIRSTKLEDSAMYFCASSRQGDRYEQYFGPGTRLTVT.